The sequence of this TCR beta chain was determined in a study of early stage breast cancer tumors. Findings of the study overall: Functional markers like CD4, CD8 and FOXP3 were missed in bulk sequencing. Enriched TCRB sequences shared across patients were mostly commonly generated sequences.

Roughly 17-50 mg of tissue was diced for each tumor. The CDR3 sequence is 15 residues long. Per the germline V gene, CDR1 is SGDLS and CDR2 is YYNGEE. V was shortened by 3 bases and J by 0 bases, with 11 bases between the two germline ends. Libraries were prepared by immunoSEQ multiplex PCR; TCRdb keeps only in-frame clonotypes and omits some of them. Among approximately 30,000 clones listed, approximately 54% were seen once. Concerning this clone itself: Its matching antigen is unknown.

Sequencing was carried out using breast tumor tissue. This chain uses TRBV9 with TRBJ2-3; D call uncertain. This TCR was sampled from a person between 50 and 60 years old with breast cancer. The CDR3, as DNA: TGTGCCAGCAGCGCCGCGGTCGATAGCACAGATACGCAGTATTTT. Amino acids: CASSAAVDSTDTQYF.